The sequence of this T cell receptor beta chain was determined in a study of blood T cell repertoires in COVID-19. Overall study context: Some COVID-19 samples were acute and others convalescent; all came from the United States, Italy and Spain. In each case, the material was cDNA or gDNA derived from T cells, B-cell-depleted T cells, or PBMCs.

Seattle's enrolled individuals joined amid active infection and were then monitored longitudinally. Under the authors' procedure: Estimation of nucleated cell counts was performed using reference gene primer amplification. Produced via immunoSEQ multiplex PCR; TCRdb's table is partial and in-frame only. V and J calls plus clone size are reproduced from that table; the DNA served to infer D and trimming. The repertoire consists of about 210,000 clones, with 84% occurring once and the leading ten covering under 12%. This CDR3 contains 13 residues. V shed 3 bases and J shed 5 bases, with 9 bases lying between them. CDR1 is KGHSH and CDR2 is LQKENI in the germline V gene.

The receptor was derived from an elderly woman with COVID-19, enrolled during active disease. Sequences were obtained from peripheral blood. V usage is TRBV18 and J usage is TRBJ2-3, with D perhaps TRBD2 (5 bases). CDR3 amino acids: CASSPNGVDTQYF. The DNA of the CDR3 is TGTGCCAGCTCACCTAACGGGGTAGATACGCAGTATTTT.